A selection of T cell receptor beta chains follows, all from one sample in a study of vaccination effects on CD4 cells after COVID-19. Assay: immunoSEQ multiplex PCR; the TCRdb copy retains only in-frame clones and omits some. Of more than 45,000 clones listed, about 80% were seen once; the top ten hold around 2.9%. Antigens for these TCRs are unknown. This specimen was CD4+ T cells from PBMCs cultured without peptide, taken before COVID-19 vaccination. These receptors were collected from a human donor who received a COVID-19 vaccine. The conserved cysteine and the conserved F or W are not part of the CDR3 here.

V gene,CDR3 protein
TRBV3-1/TRBV3-2,ASSQRYVSYNSPLH
TRBV5-4,ASSIDRSNYGYT
TRBV5-1,ASSLSGQGGQPQH
TRBV30,AWSRGSSNQPQH
TRBV30,AWSSGGDSYGYT
TRBV10-1,ASSTSVGGRANTGELF
TRBV6-2/TRBV6-3,ASSSRGGRRSGELF
TRBV9,ASSVAGGLTEAF
TRBV24-1,ATSVRGASYNEQF
TRBV10-3,AISESDRGRNIQY
TRBV19,ASSASGQGMWSNQPQH
TRBV30,AWSVTQAGGSGNTIY
TRBV3-1/TRBV3-2,ASSHRQGGLSEKLF
TRBV10-2,ASRGLHQETQY
TRBV2,ASSLAWDEKLF
TRBV18,ASSPMEDNSPLH
TRBV14,ASSRYTGVSNEQF
TRBV6-5,ASGRTNTEAF
TRBV4-3,ASSQGNDLLGGYT
TRBV18,ASSPGPGGNQPQH
TRBV5-1,ASSLQTGVDTQY
TRBV2,ATTGDLDTEAF
TRBV3-1/TRBV3-2,ASSLIRTDTQY
TRBV28,ASNIGSRTQY
TRBV20-1,SASGEGSNQPQH
TRBV24-1,ATSDLGRVRNQPQH
TRBV7-2,ASSFWGTQY
TRBV3-1/TRBV3-2,ASSQDPGPNTEAF
TRBV6-5,ASGETVANTGELF
TRBV3-1/TRBV3-2,ASSRVETQY
TRBV14,ASSHNTEAF
TRBV9,ASSAGTGAPWALH
TRBV12-5,ASGSLGANVLT
TRBV5-1,ASSLEFNEQF
TRBV6-6,ASSLTGLGYT
TRBV28,ASSLTGGQYGELF
TRBV30,AWSVGIGNTIY
TRBV29-1,SVEGDGSSTDTQY
TRBV19,ASAYAGSYGYT
TRBV19,ASRGRQLQETQY
TRBV9,ASSSRGPRGETQY
TRBV24-1,ATSGLYNEQF
TRBV28,ASSLGDTFSGANVLT
TRBV24-1,ATSALTDTQY
TRBV7-9,ASSRGLAGLHSYNEQF
TRBV2,ASNPGPSGNTIY
TRBV24-1,ATSDGYHGNTIY
TRBV3-1/TRBV3-2,ASSQGLRANTEAF
TRBV11-2,ASSPTTGGTEAF
TRBV2,ASAPPGGELF